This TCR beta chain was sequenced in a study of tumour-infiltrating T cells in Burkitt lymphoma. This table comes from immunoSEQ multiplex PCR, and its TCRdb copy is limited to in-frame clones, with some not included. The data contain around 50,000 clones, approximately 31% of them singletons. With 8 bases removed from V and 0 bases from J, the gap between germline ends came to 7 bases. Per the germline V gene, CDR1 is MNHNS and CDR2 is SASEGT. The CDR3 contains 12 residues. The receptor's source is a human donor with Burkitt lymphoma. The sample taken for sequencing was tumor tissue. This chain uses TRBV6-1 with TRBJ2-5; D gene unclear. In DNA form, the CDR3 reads TGTGCCAGCGCGAGGTACCAAGAGACCCAGTACTTC. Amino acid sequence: CASARYQETQYF.